What follows are 7 T cell receptor beta chains derived from one specimen sequenced in a study of early stage breast cancer tumors. The method was immunoSEQ multiplex PCR; TCRdb's version includes in-frame clones alone and lacks a portion of them. In the table there are around 20,000 clones, around four fifths of which are singletons. The sample consisted of blood. These receptors were obtained from a person aged 70 to 79 with breast cancer.

V and J are TRBV15 and TRBJ2-7; D uncertain. This CDR3 has 13 amino acids. CDR1 is LNHNV, CDR2 YYDKDF, per germline (reference sequence). V lost 0 bases and J 6 bases, leaving 9 bases between the germline ends. CDR3 loop: CATSRDGVGEQYF. For the CDR3, the DNA is TGTGCCACCAGCAGAGATGGAGTGGGCGAGCAGTACTTC.

The chain couples TRBV6-6 to TRBJ2-7, with a possible D match to TRBD2 (5 bases). The V gene lost 6 bases and the J gene lost 4 bases, with 10 bases spanning the gap. The CDR3 length is 12 residues. Germline V CDR1 and CDR2: MNHNY, SVGAGI (reference sequence). The CDR3 protein is CASSPGIYEQYF. In DNA, the CDR3 is TGTGCCAGCAGCCCGGGAATATACGAGCAGTACTTC.

This sequence joins TRBV5-6 and TRBJ1-1; perhaps TRBD1 as D (6 bases). The CDR3 is 15 amino acids. CDR1 is SGHDT, CDR2 YYEEEE, per germline. The V end lost 1 base, the J end lost 1 base, and 11 bases lay between the germline ends. The CDR3 region has the DNA TGTGCCAGCAGCTTGTTAGGGACAAAGAACACTGAAGCTTTCTTT. Amino acids: CASSLLGTKNTEAFF.

The chain employs TRBV5-1 and TRBJ1-1; D gene ambiguous. Germline CDR1 SGHRS, CDR2 YFSETQ. V was clipped by 9 bases and J by 2 bases, with 17 bases between them. The CDR3 is 14 amino acids. CDR3 loop: CATSAEGFNTEAFF. Written as DNA, the CDR3 is TGCGCCACCTCGGCTGAGGGTTTTAACACTGAAGCTTTCTTT.

V usage is TRBV11-1 and J usage is TRBJ2-7; tentatively, D is TRBD1 (5 bases). Trimming pared 5 bases from V and 4 bases from J, leaving 9 bases between. Germline V lookup: CDR1 SGHAT, CDR2 FQDESV (reference sequence). This CDR3 spans 12 amino acids. Here the CDR3 reads CASSLTEYEQYF. The CDR3 DNA sequence: TGTGCCAGCAGCCTGACAGAGTACGAGCAGTACTTC.

This clone occurred once. The chain employs TRBV9 and TRBJ1-2; tentative D call: TRBD1 (5 bases). Trimming removed 0 bases at V and 6 bases at J, with 15 bases between. The CDR3 has 15 residues. Germline CDR1 and CDR2: SGDLS and YYNGEE. The CDR3, as DNA: TGTGCCAGCAGCGTAGCCGGCGGGGTGGGGGATGGCTACACCTTC. Translating it yields CASSVAGGVGDGYTF.

The chain employs TRBV29-1 and TRBJ2-7; the match to TRBD1 covers 7 bases. The CDR3 has 14 amino acids. Germline-derived CDR1 and CDR2 are SQVTM and ANQGSEA. Losses at the gene ends were 4 bases for V and 3 bases for J; bases not matched to a gene: 9. The DNA for the CDR3 is TGCAGCGTTGGAGGAGAGGGGGCTCACTACGAGCAGTACTTC. Amino acid sequence: CSVGGEGAHYEQYF.